One sample yielded the 29 T cell receptor beta chains listed below, sequenced in a study of T cells in Graves' hyperthyroidism and ophthalmopathy. RNA transcripts yielded amplified TCR beta CDR3 regions. During a first-round RT-PCR of the TCR CDR3, the HTBI primer set was used. Via MiXCR, TCRdb re-called the multiplex PCR reads, giving one row per CDR3 protein. The repertoire holds more than 40,000 distinct CDR3 sequences, around 49% seen once, with about 30% in the top ten. Sequenced sample: peripheral blood or thyroid tissue (not recorded which). The source is a woman aged 50 to 60 with Graves' hyperthyroidism.

Concerning this clonotype itself: Relative to the germline gene, one junction end is altered; a read error may explain this. The rearrangement uses TRBV7-3 and TRBJ2-7, with D tentatively TRBD2 (5 bases). This CDR3 contains 13 residues. CDR1 is SGHTA, CDR2 FQGTGA, per germline. The CDR3 bases are TGTGCCAGCAGCCCCGTCCCCACCGGGGAGCTGTACTTC. Its protein product is CASSPVPTGELYF.

This clonotype was detected many times. The J gene is TRBJ2-3, the V gene TRBV19; 7 bases align to TRBD2. The length of the CDR3 is 19 residues. J gave up 6 bases and V 5 bases, and 23 bases lay outside the gene matches. Germline V gene lookup returns CDR1 LNHDA and CDR2 SQIVND (reference sequence). CDR3 protein: CASSRRAHEYSGALDTQYF. The CDR3 DNA is TGTGCCAGTAGTCGACGCGCCCACGAGTACAGCGGGGCACTGGATACGCAGTATTTT. Filled out from reference TRBV19 and TRBJ2-3, the complete variable domain reads DGGITQSPKYLFRKEGQNVTLSCEQNLNHDAMYWYRQDPGQGLRLIYYSQIVNDFQKGDIAEGYSVSREKKESFPLTVTSAQKNPTAFYLCASSRRAHEYSGALDTQYFGPGTRLTVL.

The V and J genes are TRBV12-3 or TRBV12-4 and TRBJ1-5; D is undetermined. The V gene lost 5 bases and the J gene lost 3 bases, with 14 bases spanning the gap. The CDR3 covers 15 residues. The CDR3: CASSPTSGNNQPQHF. The CDR3, as DNA: TGTGCCAGCAGTCCGACTAGCGGGAACAATCAGCCCCAGCATTTT.

The chain links TRBV20-1 to TRBJ2-2; TRBD1 is a possible D gene (5 bases). The CDR3 sequence is 15 residues long. Germline loops: CDR1 DFQATT, CDR2 SNEGSKA (reference sequence). The CDR3 region is CNSRLAGPNTGELFF. The CDR3 coding sequence is TGCAATTCCCGGCTGGCAGGGCCGAACACCGGGGAGCTGTTTTTT.

The chain combines TRBV20-1 with TRBJ1-4, with D unclear. Trimming shortened V by 0 bases and J by 6 bases, and 8 bases separated the two germline ends. Germline loops: CDR1 DFQATT, CDR2 SNEGSKA (reference sequence). The CDR3 runs 13 residues. The CDR3 region is CSARDMEDEKLFF. The CDR3 DNA is TGCAGTGCTAGAGATATGGAGGATGAAAAACTGTTTTTT.

The chain couples TRBV6-1 to TRBJ2-7; 9 nucleotides agree with TRBD1. Trimming cost V 7 bases and J 4 bases; bases outside gene matches: 8. CDR3 length equals 14 residues. Germline-derived CDR1 and CDR2 are MNHNS and SASEGT. DNA of the CDR3: TGTGCCAGCACCTACGGGACAGGGAGATACGAGCAGTACTTC. It translates to CASTYGTGRYEQYF.

V and J are TRBV15 and TRBJ2-7; TRBD2 agrees at 14 bases. V lost 4 bases to trimming and J lost 7 bases; unmatched junction nucleotides: 3. Germline CDR1 and CDR2: LNHNV and YYDKDF (reference sequence). The CDR3 is made up of 14 amino acids. CDR3 amino acids: CATSTGLAGEEQYF. In nucleotides, the CDR3 is TGTGCCACCAGCACGGGACTAGCGGGAGAAGAGCAGTACTTC.

With regard to this clonotype: The conserved phenylalanine or tryptophan normally closing the CDR3 is absent here, so this likely arose from a read error. The chain couples TRBV12-3 or TRBV12-4 to TRBJ2-2; D could derive from TRBD1 or TRBD2 (6 bases each). The CDR3 totals 14 residues. V lost 0 bases to trimming and J lost 6 bases, with 8 bases between them. Here the CDR3 DNA reads TGTGCCAGCAGTTTAGCGGGGGGCCCCGGGGAGCTGTTTCTA. Protein product: CASSLAGGPGELFL.

This chain joins TRBV20-1 and TRBJ2-7; 13 nucleotides agree with TRBD2. V shed 6 bases, J shed 1 base, and the junction held 6 bases outside the gene matches. CDR1 and CDR2 from the germline V gene are DFQATT and SNEGSKA (reference sequence). This CDR3 has 15 amino acids. CDR3 coding DNA: TGCAGTGCAAGCGTGACTAGCGGGAGGTCCTACGAGCAGTACTTC. It specifies CSASVTSGRSYEQYF.

The chain combines TRBV24-1 with TRBJ1-1; D call uncertain. Germline CDR1 reads KGHDR; CDR2 reads SFDVKD. CDR3 size: 11 residues. Trimming took 3 bases from V and 9 from J, leaving 7 bases between them. This CDR3 reads CATSDGQKAFF. The DNA of the CDR3 is TGTGCCACCAGTGATGGGCAGAAAGCTTTCTTT.

This clonotype came up many times. The rearrangement links TRBV20-1 to TRBJ1-2, with unresolved D. The CDR3 contains 11 residues. V lost 7 bases and J lost 6, with 12 bases in between. Germline V gives CDR1 DFQATT, CDR2 SNEGSKA (reference sequence). Here the CDR3 reads CSGHPGDGYTF. The CDR3 nucleotides are TGCAGTGGGCACCCGGGAGATGGCTACACCTTC.

The gene calls are TRBV28 and TRBJ2-5; D may be TRBD2 (5 bases). The V gene lost 6 bases and the J gene lost 9 bases, with 17 bases spanning the gap. Germline V lookup: CDR1 MDHEN, CDR2 SYDVKM. This CDR3 contains 13 residues. Here the CDR3 reads CASRTRWDEPQYF. Written as DNA, the CDR3 is TGTGCCAGCAGAACTAGGTGGGATGAGCCCCAGTACTTC.

The V gene is TRBV20-1, the J gene TRBJ2-7, with 10 nucleotides matching TRBD2. The junction had 6 bases not matched to a gene; V was cut back by 4 bases and J by 0 bases. The CDR3 sequence is 15 residues long. Germline values: CDR1 DFQATT, CDR2 SNEGSKA (reference sequence). In DNA form, the CDR3 reads TGCAGTGCTATTGCCGGGACTAGCGACTCCTACGAGCAGTACTTC. It specifies CSAIAGTSDSYEQYF.

By its share, this clonotype is medium-sized. The chain is built from TRBV2 and TRBJ1-1; weak D call: TRBD1 (6 bases). Germline V gene sequence: CDR1 SNHLY, CDR2 FYNNEI. Trimming took off 6 bases at V and 4 bases at J, with 15 bases between the two ends. This CDR3 region has 14 residues. The CDR3 DNA follows: TGTGCCAGCAGCCCCGGGGGGCTGAGCACTGAAGCTTTCTTT. Protein: CASSPGGLSTEAFF.

This clonotype was detected many times. V is TRBV28 and J is TRBJ2-6; D gene unclear. This CDR3 is built from 15 residues. Trimming removed 4 bases at V and 1 base at J, with 8 bases between. Germline loops: CDR1 MDHEN, CDR2 SYDVKM. Written as DNA, the CDR3 is TGTGCCAGCAGTTCGTACAAGTCTGGGGCCAACGTCCTGACTTTC. This gives the protein CASSSYKSGANVLTF. Based on the CDR3 plus reference TRBV28 and TRBJ2-6, the full variable domain is DVKVTQSSRYLVKRTGEKVFLECVQDMDHENMFWYRQDPGLGLRLIYFSYDVKMKEKGDIPEGYSVSREKKERFSLILESASTNQTSMYLCASSSYKSGANVLTFGAGSRLTVL.

The J gene is TRBJ1-1, the V gene TRBV9, with D maybe TRBD1 (6 bases). Trimming removed 3 bases at V and 1 base at J, with 13 bases between. This CDR3 is 15 amino acids long. CDR1 is SGDLS, CDR2 YYNGEE, per germline. CDR3 nucleotide sequence: TGTGCCAGCAGCGCCTCCGGGACATCGAACACTGAAGCTTTCTTT. Its translation: CASSASGTSNTEAFF. Drawing the rest from reference TRBV9 and TRBJ1-1, the complete variable domain is DSGVTQTPKHLITATGQRVTLRCSPRSGDLSVYWYQQSLDQGLQFLIQYYNGEERAKGNILERFSAQQFPDLHSELNLSSLELGDSALYFCASSASGTSNTEAFFGQGTRLTVV.

Ten or more counts support this clonotype. The J gene is TRBJ1-2, the V gene TRBV27, with D perhaps TRBD1 (5 bases). The V gene lost 6 bases and the J gene lost 4 bases, with 18 bases spanning the gap. The CDR3 length is 15 residues. From germline, CDR1 is MNHEY and CDR2 SMNVEV (reference sequence). For the CDR3, the DNA is TGTGCCAGCAGGCCATTAGGGGAAAAGGGCTATGGCTACACCTTC. Amino acids: CASRPLGEKGYGYTF.

The chain links TRBV7-9 to TRBJ1-2; 10 bases align to TRBD1. Germline CDR1 and CDR2: SEHNR and FQNEAQ (reference sequence). The CDR3 is 14 amino acids. Losses at the gene ends were 5 bases for V and 4 bases for J; bases not matched to a gene: 4. As DNA, the CDR3 is TGTGCCAGCAGCGGGACAGGGGCCGTCTATGGCTACACCTTC. It yields the protein CASSGTGAVYGYTF.

The chain couples TRBV7-3 to TRBJ2-5; 7 bases line up with TRBD1. In germline, CDR1 is SGHTA, CDR2 FQGTGA. J gave up 4 bases and V 5 bases, and 16 bases lay outside the gene matches. The CDR3 runs 17 residues. CDR3 DNA: TGTGCCAGCAGCCCCCAGGGGGTGCGGTCTGTTCGAGAGACCCAGTACTTC. It codes for CASSPQGVRSVRETQYF. Looking up the rest from reference TRBV7-3 and TRBJ2-5 gives the full variable domain: GAGVSQTPSNKVTEKGKYVELRCDPISGHTALYWYRQSLGQGPEFLIYFQGTGAADDSGLPNDRFFAVRPEGSVSTLKIQRTERGDSAVYLCASSPQGVRSVRETQYFGPGTRLLVL.

This clonotype has more than one count but fewer than ten. The CDR3 sequence: CAHSQGGRGVEQYF. The CDR3 DNA reads as TGTGCCCATTCCCAGGGCGGGAGAGGGGTCGAGCAGTACTTC. The genes are TRBV10-3 and TRBJ2-7; 7 nucleotides match TRBD2. Germline V CDR1 and CDR2: ENHRY, SYGVKD. V lost 11 bases to trimming and J lost 6 bases; unmatched junction nucleotides: 16. The CDR3 runs to 14 residues.

This chain connects TRBV20-1 to TRBJ1-6; maybe TRBD1 (6 bases). This CDR3 contains 17 residues. CDR1 and CDR2 from the germline V gene are DFQATT and SNEGSKA (reference sequence). The V and J ends lost 3 bases and 0 bases respectively, with 15 bases between them. CDR3 sequence: CSARLAGASSYNSPLHF. CDR3 DNA sequence: TGCAGTGCTAGGTTGGCAGGGGCAAGCTCCTATAATTCACCCCTCCACTTT.

The chain uses TRBV10-2 and TRBJ2-2; TRBD1 aligns across 8 bases. The CDR3 spans 13 residues. Trimming took 8 bases from V and 2 from J; bases not matched to a gene: 1. Germline CDR1 reads WSHSY; CDR2 reads SAAADI. The DNA of the CDR3 is TGCGCCAGCGGACAGGGCAACACCGGGGAGCTGTTTTTT. It codes for CASGQGNTGELFF.

Here the CDR3 reads CATSAGAYPHYEQYF. As DNA, the CDR3 is TGTGCCACCAGTGCCGGGGCCTATCCCCACTACGAGCAGTACTTC. This chain connects TRBV24-1 to TRBJ2-7; D possibly matches TRBD1 or TRBD2 (5 bases each). Germline V gene data show CDR1 as KGHDR and CDR2 as SFDVKD. This CDR3 has 15 residues. V lost 5 bases and J 3 bases, leaving 16 bases between the germline ends.

Notes on this clonotype: Being one base from a much bigger clone, this may be a read error. This sequence joins TRBV10-3 and TRBJ2-2, with D maybe TRBD2 (5 bases). Germline CDR1 is ENHRY and CDR2 is SYGVKD. The CDR3 spans 15 residues. V lost 10 bases, J lost 5 bases, and 20 bases lay in between. Here the CDR3 reads CASGSSSKWTGELFF. CDR3 in DNA: TGTGCCAGCGGGTCATCTAGCAAGTGGACCGGGGAGCTGTTTTTT.

This clonotype appeared a few times. An end of the junction does not agree with germline; a read error may underlie this. The chain is built from TRBV28 and TRBJ2-7; D ambiguous. The CDR3 is 15 residues long. The germline gives CDR1 MDHEN, CDR2 SYDVKM. The CDR3 nucleotides read TGTGCCAGCAGTTTTCGTAAGGAAGCCCTTTACGGGCAGTACTTC. Translation: CASSFRKEALYGQYF. Filled out from reference TRBV28 and TRBJ2-7, the complete variable domain reads DVKVTQSSRYLVKRTGEKVFLECVQDMDHENMFWYRQDPGLGLRLIYFSYDVKMKEKGDIPEGYSVSREKKERFSLILESASTNQTSMYLCASSFRKEALYGQYFGPGTRLTVT.

V and J are TRBV7-9 and TRBJ2-3; 7 bases fit TRBD2. Germline V CDR1 and CDR2: SEHNR, FQNEAQ (reference sequence). The CDR3 spans 16 residues. The V gene end was trimmed by 0 bases and the J gene end by 5 bases; junction bases not matched to a gene: 8. CDR3 bases: TGTGCCAGCAGCTTAGCCCGGGGCGGGAGTATAGATACGCAGTATTTT. This sequence encodes CASSLARGGSIDTQYF.

This clonotype was recorded at least ten times. V gene TRBV12-3 or TRBV12-4 combines with J gene TRBJ2-2; no firm D call. There are 13 residues in the CDR3. Trimming took off 5 bases at V and 2 bases at J, with 6 bases between the two ends. The CDR3 DNA is TGTGCCAGCAGTCGACCTAACACCGGGGAGCTGTTTTTT. It encodes CASSRPNTGELFF.

In its sample, this clonotype was seen once. This rearrangement joins TRBV20-1 to TRBJ2-5, with 11 bases aligning to TRBD2. CDR3 size: 13 residues. Germline CDR1 DFQATT, CDR2 SNEGSKA (reference sequence). After removal of 6 bases from V and 3 bases from J, the junction contained 3 bases not matched to a gene. The CDR3 loop reads CSAQTSGEETQYF. DNA of the CDR3: TGCAGTGCCCAGACTAGCGGGGAAGAGACCCAGTACTTC.

This clonotype was counted at least ten times. CDR3 sequence: CASSRNRGDTEAFF. The CDR3 nucleotides are TGTGCCAGCAGTAGGAACAGGGGTGACACTGAAGCTTTCTTT. The chain couples TRBV28 to TRBJ1-1; the match to TRBD1 covers 7 bases. The CDR3 covers 14 residues. Germline V gene data show CDR1 as MDHEN and CDR2 as SYDVKM. The V and J ends lost 5 bases and 3 bases, in that order; junction bases with no gene match: 6.